Presented here are 18 T cell receptor beta chains from one specimen sequenced in a study of naive and memory T cell subsets. The beta constant-region primer was an equimolar mix of two oligonucleotides covering TRBC1 and TRBC2. TCRdb analysed the UMI-ligation and nested PCR reads with MiXCR anew, one entry per CDR3 protein. This table has around 40,000 distinct CDR3 sequences, approximately 12% appearing once. Sequences were obtained from effector memory CD4+ T cells from blood. The sample's subset: effector memory, CD45RA- CD27-. Receptor source: a human donor in good health.

The gene calls are TRBV12-3 or TRBV12-4 and TRBJ2-7; 8 bases match TRBD1. V gave up 6 bases and J gave up 4 bases; unmatched junction bases: 11. CDR3 length: 15 residues. The CDR3 is CASSDIDRGSYEQYF. CDR3 nucleotides: TGTGCCAGCAGCGACATCGACAGGGGTAGTTACGAGCAGTACTTC.

This clonotype appeared a few times. The CDR3 coding sequence is TGCGCCAGCAGCTTAACAGGGTCCCCGACCTACGAGCAGTACTTC. Translation: CASSLTGSPTYEQYF. The chain carries TRBV5-1 and TRBJ2-7; D may be TRBD1 (6 bases). Per the germline V gene, CDR1 is SGHRS and CDR2 is YFSETQ. V lost 2 bases and J lost 2, with 14 bases in between. This CDR3 spans 15 amino acids. The full variable domain, completed using reference TRBV5-1 and TRBJ2-7, is KAGVTQTPRYLIKTRGQQVTLSCSPISGHRSVSWYQQTPGQGLQFLFEYFSETQRNKGNFPGRFSGRQFSNSRSEMNVSTLELGDSALYLCASSLTGSPTYEQYFGPGTRLTVT.

The V and J genes are TRBV5-1 and TRBJ2-3, with 10 bases identical to TRBD2. There are 14 residues in the CDR3. V dropped 3 bases and J dropped 5; count of bases not matched to a gene: 3. The germline gives CDR1 SGHRS, CDR2 YFSETQ. The CDR3, as DNA: TGCGCCAGCAGCTCTAGCGGGAGAGAAGATACGCAGTATTTT. Translating gives CASSSSGREDTQYF.

This sequence joins TRBV7-2 and TRBJ2-7; D is ambiguous. V was trimmed by 3 bases and J by 0 bases, leaving 9 bases between them. The CDR3 is 14 amino acids. The germline gives CDR1 SGHTA, CDR2 FQGNSA. DNA for the CDR3: TGTGCCAGCAGCTTGGATCTCCTCTCCTACGAGCAGTACTTC. This sequence encodes CASSLDLLSYEQYF.

This clonotype was recorded many times. The CDR3 DNA follows: TGTGCCAGCAGCAGAGTCCCGGGACAGTTTCGTGGCACTGAAGCTTTCTTT. It yields the protein CASSRVPGQFRGTEAFF. This chain uses TRBV9 with TRBJ1-1; 7 positions match TRBD1. The CDR3 is 17 amino acids. Germline lookup yields CDR1 SGDLS and CDR2 YYNGEE. V was pared by 4 bases and J by 4 bases, with 16 bases of the junction left unmatched.

By share, this clonotype counts as medium-sized. The V call is TRBV20-1, the J call TRBJ1-2, with 12 nucleotides matching TRBD1. J lost 8 bases, V lost 5 bases, and 9 bases had no gene match. CDR1 and CDR2 from the germline V gene are DFQATT and SNEGSKA (reference sequence). The CDR3 contains 14 residues. The CDR3 is CSAGAGTGGGGYTF. CDR3 in DNA: TGCAGTGCTGGAGCCGGGACAGGGGGCGGAGGCTACACCTTC.

CDR3 protein: CASSPDGMKVEQYF. DNA for the CDR3: TGTGCCAGCAGTCCCGATGGGATGAAGGTCGAGCAGTACTTC. The chain recombines TRBV28 with TRBJ2-7; no reliable D call. The CDR3 is 14 residues long. CDR1 MDHEN and CDR2 SYDVKM come from the germline V gene. Trimming cost V 5 bases and J 6 bases, with 17 bases left between them.

This clonotype was counted ten times or more. The chain links TRBV9 to TRBJ2-1, with TRBD2 matching 9 bases. Germline CDR1 SGDLS, CDR2 YYNGEE. The CDR3 is 15 amino acids. The trim removed 4 bases at V and 7 bases at J, leaving 9 bases unmatched. The CDR3, as DNA: TGTGCCAGCAGCCCTAGGGGGCGGGAGGGGAATGAGCAGTTCTTC. Encoded protein: CASSPRGREGNEQFF.

On this clonotype: One base away lies a much larger clone, so this may be a sequencing read error. V gene TRBV2 combines with J gene TRBJ2-7; possible D gene TRBD1, 5 bases. Deletions cut 5 bases from V and 7 bases from J, with 21 bases between. CDR1 is SNHLY, CDR2 FYNNEI, per germline. The CDR3 loop spans 15 amino acids. The CDR3 here is CASSPLRHGAREQYF. CDR3 bases: TGTGCCAGCAGTCCCCTCCGACATGGGGCTCGAGAGCAGTACTTC. The full variable domain, in which reference TRBV2 and TRBJ2-7 provide the parts outside the CDR3, is EPEVTQTPSHQVTQMGQEVILRCVPISNHLYFYWYRQILGQKVEFLVSFYNNEISEKSEIFDDQFSVERPDGSNFTLKIRSTKLEDSAMYFCASSPLRHGAREQYFGPGTRLTVT.

This clonotype was seen many times. This chain connects TRBV18 to TRBJ1-6, with 8 bases matching TRBD1. The CDR3 has 16 amino acids. After removal of 2 bases from V and 9 bases from J, the junction contained 9 bases not matched to a gene. Per the germline V gene, CDR1 is KGHSH and CDR2 is LQKENI. The CDR3 DNA sequence: TGTGCCAGCTCACCAGATGTCGCAGGGGGCAGTTCACCCCTCCACTTT. It translates to CASSPDVAGGSSPLHF.

This clonotype was picked up many times. The chain joins TRBV18 to TRBJ2-1, with D possibly TRBD1 on 5 matching bases. The CDR3 runs 15 residues. CDR1 KGHSH and CDR2 LQKENI come from the germline V gene. Trimming stripped 3 bases from V and 0 bases from J, with 9 bases between. The CDR3 DNA reads as TGTGCCAGCTCACCGTACGACAGCTCCTACAATGAGCAGTTCTTC. It codes for CASSPYDSSYNEQFF.

In this sample, this clonotype turned up many times. The rearrangement uses TRBV27 and TRBJ2-7; TRBD1 matches at 11 bases. Losses at the gene ends were 3 bases for V and 2 bases for J; bases not matched to a gene: 6. The CDR3 sequence is 16 residues long. Germline lookup yields CDR1 MNHEY and CDR2 SMNVEV (reference sequence). CDR3 loop: CASSFRGDRGTYEQYF. The CDR3 nucleotides read TGTGCCAGCAGTTTCCGGGGGGACAGGGGGACCTACGAGCAGTACTTC.

By frequency in the sample, this clonotype is medium-sized (0.01 to 0.1%). CDR3 in amino acids: CSARPLTGTGNSYEQYF. As DNA, the CDR3 is TGCAGTGCTAGACCCCTGACCGGGACAGGGAACTCCTACGAGCAGTACTTC. The chain couples TRBV20-1 to TRBJ2-7; 9 nucleotides agree with TRBD1. V lost 2 bases and J lost 0; bases outside the gene matches: 11. Germline V lookup: CDR1 DFQATT, CDR2 SNEGSKA (reference sequence). The CDR3 runs 17 residues.

About this clonotype itself: A much larger clone sits a single nucleotide away, making a read error possible. The chain recombines TRBV6-5 with TRBJ2-7, with a tentative D call TRBD2 (5 bases). The V gene's germline CDR1 is MNHEY and CDR2 SVGAGI. The CDR3 loop spans 13 amino acids. The CDR3 is CDSRIGGSGEQYF. CDR3 sequence (DNA): TGTGACAGCAGAATAGGCGGGTCGGGTGAGCAGTACTTC.

This clonotype was counted a few times. This chain uses TRBV24-1 with TRBJ2-1, with D possibly being TRBD2 (5 bases). The CDR3 has 17 amino acids. Trimming pared 4 bases from V and 7 bases from J, leaving 22 bases between. Germline V gives CDR1 KGHDR, CDR2 SFDVKD. As DNA, the CDR3 is TGTGCCACCAGTGACCCCGGCGTAGGAGGAGGTCGGAATGAGCAGTTCTTC. It is translated as CATSDPGVGGGRNEQFF.

This clonotype was found a few times. The CDR3 bases are TGTGCCAGCAGCCCTGTTACTAGCGGGATGCGTCCGGCCAAAAACATTCAGTACTTC. This encodes CASSPVTSGMRPAKNIQYF. The chain carries TRBV5-6 and TRBJ2-4; 10 nucleotides line up with TRBD2. In germline, CDR1 is SGHDT, CDR2 YYEEEE. CDR3 size: 19 residues. Trimming cost V 4 bases and J 1 base; bases outside gene matches: 14.

This clonotype was observed a handful of times. The chain carries TRBV7-2 and TRBJ2-7; D is tentatively TRBD1 or TRBD2 (6 bases each). Trimming left V 5 bases short and J 5 bases short, with 16 bases between. The CDR3 sequence is 14 residues long. CDR1 SGHTA and CDR2 FQGNSA come from the germline V gene. The chain's CDR3 is CASSARGRLDEQYF. The CDR3, as DNA: TGTGCCAGCAGCGCCCGGGGGCGACTAGACGAGCAGTACTTC.

This chain links TRBV5-1 with TRBJ2-3, with D unclear. Germline-derived CDR1 and CDR2 are SGHRS and YFSETQ. V lost 4 bases to trimming and J lost 2 bases, with 8 bases between them. This CDR3 region has 13 residues. The CDR3 loop reads CASSPVPTDTQYF. The CDR3 DNA reads as TGCGCCAGCAGCCCTGTGCCCACAGATACGCAGTATTTT.